The 31 T cell receptor beta chains below all came from one sample that was sequenced in a study of brain metastases from non-small cell lung cancer. Sequencing was performed with immunoSEQ multiplex PCR; in TCRdb, only in-frame clones are kept and a portion is missing. The table records about 1,800 clones, around 84% of them present only once. Source material: primary lung tumor tissue. The receptors were gathered from a donor at least 40 years old with non-small cell lung cancer.

This clone has a handful of counts. This CDR3 reads CASSLTNQPQHF. The CDR3 nucleotides are TGTGCCAGCAGTTTAACCAATCAGCCCCAGCATTTT. The V and J genes are TRBV12-3 or TRBV12-4 and TRBJ1-5; no clear D gene. V shed 2 bases and J shed 3 bases, with 2 bases lying between them. This CDR3 spans 12 amino acids.

The gene calls are TRBV7-3 and TRBJ2-3, with D maybe TRBD2 (7 bases). The CDR3 sequence is 14 residues long. V gave up 5 bases and J gave up 4 bases, with 13 bases separating them. CDR1 SGHTA and CDR2 FQGTGA come from the germline V gene. The CDR3 is CASSVGGPPDTQYF. The CDR3 DNA follows: TGTGCCAGCAGCGTCGGGGGGCCCCCAGATACGCAGTATTTT.

Notes on this clone: At one boundary the junction diverges from the germline segment, which might be a read error. The chain employs TRBV12-3 or TRBV12-4 and TRBJ2-3; D uncertain. The CDR3 is made up of 10 amino acids. The CDR3 DNA is TGTGCCAGCAGATTAGATACGCAGTATTTT. It specifies CASRLDTQYF.

This sequence joins TRBV3-1 (or the pseudogene TRBV3-2) and TRBJ1-6; D gene ambiguous. Deletions cut 0 bases from V and 7 bases from J, with 7 bases between. From germline, CDR1 is LGHDT and CDR2 YNNKEL (reference sequence). The CDR3 spans 14 residues. The CDR3 here is CASSQEGRNSPLHF. CDR3 DNA sequence: TGTGCCAGCAGCCAAGAAGGCCGGAATTCACCCCTCCACTTT.

The V and J genes are TRBV7-3 and TRBJ2-3; no clear D gene. Trimming shortened V by 5 bases and J by 1 base, and 19 bases separated the two germline ends. This CDR3 contains 17 residues. Germline V gene sequence: CDR1 SGHTA, CDR2 FQGTGA. CDR3 protein: CASSHSPYYLGTDTQYF. CDR3 bases: TGTGCCAGCAGCCACTCACCTTACTATCTTGGCACAGATACGCAGTATTTT. Full variable domain (missing parts from reference TRBV7-3 and TRBJ2-3): GAGVSQTPSNKVTEKGKYVELRCDPISGHTALYWYRQSLGQGPEFLIYFQGTGAADDSGLPNDRFFAVRPEGSVSTLKIQRTERGDSAVYLCASSHSPYYLGTDTQYFGPGTRLTVL.

On this clone: Other DNA sequences within the sample encode an identical CDR3. J is TRBJ2-5 and V is TRBV6-1; D is unresolved. V was trimmed by 2 bases and J by 5 bases, leaving 6 bases between them. In germline, CDR1 is MNHNS, CDR2 SASEGT. The CDR3 has 12 amino acids. CDR3 sequence: CASSERRETQYF. As DNA, the CDR3 is TGTGCCAGCAGTGAACGACGGGAGACCCAGTACTTC.

Comments on this clone: Mismatch with germline at one junction end may stem from a read error. The genes are TRBV2 and TRBJ2-2; no clear D gene. The CDR3 contains 17 residues. Per germline, CDR1 SNHLY and CDR2 FYNNEI. The CDR3 DNA follows: TGTGCCAACAGTGTCCACTCCCCGTGGTATATGCCCGGGGAGCTGTTTTTT. Amino acid sequence: CANSVHSPWYMPGELFF.

This sequence joins TRBV7-8 and TRBJ1-1; D call uncertain. Trimming removed 5 bases from V and 6 bases from J, with 10 bases in between. The CDR3 has 12 amino acids. Germline CDR1 is SGHVS and CDR2 is FQNEAQ. CDR3 sequence: CASSPFFPEAFF. For the CDR3, the DNA is TGTGCCAGCAGCCCATTTTTCCCTGAAGCTTTCTTT.

J is TRBJ2-3 and V is TRBV7-2, with a possible D match to TRBD1 (6 bases). This CDR3 spans 13 amino acids. Trimming removed 1 base at V and 5 bases at J, with 7 bases between. Germline V gene data show CDR1 as SGHTA and CDR2 as FQGNSA. The chain's CDR3 is CASSLVGQDTQYF. In DNA, the CDR3 is TGTGCCAGCAGCTTAGTGGGACAAGATACGCAGTATTTT.

This chain joins TRBV7-2 and TRBJ2-2; the D is unclear. The germline V gene has CDR1 SGHTA and CDR2 FQGNSA. This CDR3 has 16 amino acids. V dropped 5 bases and J dropped 2 bases, with 15 bases sitting between them. The CDR3: CASSEDQTLNTGELFF. In DNA, the CDR3 is TGTGCCAGCAGCGAAGACCAAACCTTAAACACCGGGGAGCTGTTTTTT.

This clone was seen just once. The rearrangement uses TRBV4-2 and TRBJ1-5; D remains ambiguous. This CDR3 region has 16 residues. Germline assignment: CDR1 LGHNA and CDR2 YNFKEQ. Between the trimmed V and J ends, which lost 4 bases and 0 bases, there was a span of 13 bases. The CDR3 DNA follows: TGTGCCAGCAGCCCCGGAAACGGTGATAGCAATCAGCCCCAGCATTTT. Protein sequence: CASSPGNGDSNQPQHF.

The gene calls are TRBV14 and TRBJ2-7; perhaps TRBD1 as D (5 bases). V was pared by 0 bases and J by 2 bases, with 11 bases between. The CDR3 totals 15 residues. Germline CDR1 and CDR2: SGHDN and FVKESK. In nucleotides, the CDR3 is TGTGCCAGCAGCCAAGATAGGGGTTGGACCTACGAGCAGTACTTC. Translated: CASSQDRGWTYEQYF.

In this sample, this clone turned up a few times. The gene calls are TRBV6-6 and TRBJ1-1, with D unclear. The germline gives CDR1 MNHNY, CDR2 SVGAGI (reference sequence). The CDR3 totals 14 residues. V was shortened by 5 bases and J by 3 bases, with 13 bases between the two germline ends. CDR3 loop: CASSPTGGYTEAFF. CDR3 nucleotides: TGTGCCAGCAGTCCCACGGGTGGGTACACTGAAGCTTTCTTT.

The J gene is TRBJ1-5, the V gene TRBV6-1; D is undetermined. CDR1 is MNHNS, CDR2 SASEGT, per germline. V lost 2 bases and J lost 11, with 13 bases in between. This CDR3 is 13 amino acids long. The CDR3 bases are TGTGCCAGCAGTGAACGTGGTCTTTGGTCCCAGCATTTT. It specifies CASSERGLWSQHF.

The CDR3 nucleotides read TGTGCCAGCAGTTTAATGGTGACAGGGGAAGCTTTCTTT. It translates to CASSLMVTGEAFF. J is TRBJ1-1 and V is TRBV6-2 or TRBV6-3; 7 bases are shared with TRBD1. Germline assignment: CDR1 MNHEY and CDR2 SVGEGT. This CDR3 has 13 amino acids. V was clipped by 4 bases and J by 8 bases; unmatched bases: 7.

Written as DNA, the CDR3 is TGTGCCAGCAGCTTAGGGACAGGGGTCAATGAGCAGTTCTTC. Residues: CASSLGTGVNEQFF. V is TRBV5-6 and J is TRBJ2-1, with 10 bases identical to TRBD1. Germline V gene lookup returns CDR1 SGHDT and CDR2 YYEEEE. This CDR3 has 14 amino acids. V lost 2 bases to trimming and J lost 6 bases; unmatched junction nucleotides: 2. Supplemented by reference TRBV5-6 and TRBJ2-1, the full variable domain reads DAGVTQSPTHLIKTRGQQVTLRCSPKSGHDTVSWYQQALGQGPQFIFQYYEEEERQRGNFPDRFSGHQFPNYSSELNVNALLLGDSALYLCASSLGTGVNEQFFGPGTRLTVL.

The chain links TRBV6-2 or TRBV6-3 to TRBJ1-4; D gene unclear. V lost 4 bases and J lost 5, with 8 bases in between. Germline loops: CDR1 MNHEY, CDR2 SVGEGT. The CDR3 is 13 residues long. The CDR3: CASSFGENEKLFF. The DNA for the CDR3 is TGTGCCAGCAGTTTTGGAGAAAATGAAAAACTGTTTTTT.

DNA of the CDR3: TGCGCCAGCAGTCCCCGGGAGGGTGCCCAAGAGACCCAGTACTTC. Its protein product is CASSPREGAQETQYF. The gene calls are TRBV5-1 and TRBJ2-5; 8 nucleotides line up with TRBD2. V dropped 5 bases and J dropped 1; count of bases not matched to a gene: 7. The CDR3 is made up of 15 amino acids. Germline V gene lookup returns CDR1 SGHRS and CDR2 YFSETQ.

The chain is built from TRBV4-1 and TRBJ1-4; TRBD1 might be the D (5 bases). The CDR3 spans 18 residues. With 4 bases removed from V and 0 bases from J, the gap between germline ends came to 18 bases. In germline, CDR1 is MGHRA, CDR2 YSYEKL. The CDR3 here is CASSPNLSLGATNEKLFF. The DNA for the CDR3 is TGCGCCAGCAGCCCGAACCTGTCGTTGGGGGCAACTAATGAAAAACTGTTTTTT.

The V and J genes are TRBV7-3 and TRBJ1-1; TRBD1 matches at 9 bases. The CDR3 is 14 residues long. Germline assignment: CDR1 SGHTA and CDR2 FQGTGA. Losses at the gene ends were 5 bases for V and 1 base for J; bases not matched to a gene: 2. CDR3 nucleotides: TGTGCCAGCAGCGTGACAGGGGGGAACACTGAAGCTTTCTTT. It translates to CASSVTGGNTEAFF. Drawing the rest from reference TRBV7-3 and TRBJ1-1, the complete variable domain is GAGVSQTPSNKVTEKGKYVELRCDPISGHTALYWYRQSLGQGPEFLIYFQGTGAADDSGLPNDRFFAVRPEGSVSTLKIQRTERGDSAVYLCASSVTGGNTEAFFGQGTRLTVV.

The chain recombines TRBV5-5 with TRBJ1-5; perhaps TRBD1 as D (6 bases). This CDR3 region has 15 residues. Germline V gene lookup returns CDR1 SGHKS and CDR2 YYEKEE (reference sequence). The V end was cut by 1 base, the J end by 0 bases, with 8 bases between. The CDR3 spells CASSLRGFSNQPQHF. The CDR3 DNA sequence: TGTGCCAGCAGCTTGAGGGGGTTTAGCAATCAGCCCCAGCATTTT.

This chain connects TRBV9 to TRBJ1-2, with TRBD1 identical over 7 bases. The V and J ends lost 10 bases and 5 bases, in that order; junction bases with no gene match: 14. The V gene's germline CDR1 is SGDLS and CDR2 YYNGEE. The CDR3 runs to 14 residues. CDR3 in DNA: TGTGCCCTACAACTTACAGGGGTTTCGTATGGCTACACCTTC. Translating gives CALQLTGVSYGYTF.

CDR3 loop: CASSLAPGYSYEQYF. The CDR3 coding sequence is TGTGCCAGCAGCTTAGCGCCGGGATACTCCTACGAGCAGTACTTC. The rearrangement links TRBV7-8 to TRBJ2-7, with D possibly being TRBD2 (5 bases). Germline V gives CDR1 SGHVS, CDR2 FQNEAQ. CDR3 size: 15 residues. Trimming cost V 0 bases and J 0 bases, with 9 bases left between them.

The chain recombines TRBV10-3 with TRBJ2-3; possible D gene TRBD2, 5 bases. V shed 0 bases and J shed 1 base, with 11 bases lying between them. CDR1 and CDR2 from the germline V gene are ENHRY and SYGVKD. CDR3 length: 16 residues. The CDR3 loop is CAISESWSGGTDTQYF. CDR3 sequence (DNA): TGTGCCATCAGTGAGTCGTGGAGCGGCGGCACAGATACGCAGTATTTT.

The chain couples TRBV5-1 to TRBJ2-5, with D possibly matching TRBD1 (7 bases). Germline V gives CDR1 SGHRS, CDR2 YFSETQ. The CDR3 length is 13 residues. Trimming removed 1 base from V and 4 bases from J, with 8 bases in between. The CDR3 reads CASSLQGGETQYF. Here the CDR3 DNA reads TGCGCCAGCAGCTTGCAGGGGGGAGAGACCCAGTACTTC.

A remark on this clone: The same CDR3 arises from other DNA sequences in this sample as well. The CDR3 nucleotides are TGTGCCAGCAGTTCCGCAGAAAATGAAAAACTGTTTTTT. Its translation: CASSSAENEKLFF. V gene TRBV6-6 combines with J gene TRBJ1-4; D not certain. CDR3 size: 13 residues. The germline V gene encodes CDR1 MNHNY and CDR2 SVGAGI (reference sequence). Trimming stripped 4 bases from V and 5 bases from J, with 8 bases between.

In DNA form, the CDR3 reads TGTGCCAGCTCACCAGTCAGGGGTGAAGCTTTCTTT. Encoded protein: CASSPVRGEAFF. The V call is TRBV18, the J call TRBJ1-1, with TRBD1 as a possible D gene (6 bases). The CDR3 consists of 12 residues. CDR1 KGHSH and CDR2 LQKENI come from the germline V gene. Trimming cost V 2 bases and J 7 bases, with 8 bases left between them.

This clone showed up just once. The rearrangement joins TRBV9 to TRBJ1-2, with 10 bases that match TRBD1. The CDR3 has 14 amino acids. Germline values: CDR1 SGDLS, CDR2 YYNGEE. Trimming at V came to 4 bases and at J to 9 bases, leaving 9 bases not matched to a gene. CDR3 nucleotide sequence: TGTGCCAGCAGCTCCGGGACAGGGGTGGAGAGCTACACCTTC. Amino acid sequence: CASSSGTGVESYTF.

This chain joins TRBV6-6 and TRBJ1-1; TRBD1 agrees at 7 bases. With 2 bases clipped from V and 4 bases from J, the junction kept 4 bases outside the gene matches. The CDR3 covers 14 residues. CDR1 is MNHNY, CDR2 SVGAGI, per germline (reference sequence). In DNA form, the CDR3 reads TGTGCCAGCAGTTACGGAGGGGGCAGCACTGAAGCTTTCTTT. This translates into CASSYGGGSTEAFF.

The gene calls are TRBV5-4 and TRBJ1-3; the match to TRBD1 covers 7 bases. V lost 4 bases, J lost 5 bases, and 3 bases stayed unmatched. CDR3 length: 13 residues. Looked up from germline, CDR1 is SGHNT and CDR2 is YYREEE (reference sequence). The CDR3 region has the DNA TGTGCCAGCAGCCGGACAGGCAGAAACACCATATATTTT. Protein sequence: CASSRTGRNTIYF.

This clone was picked up one time. CDR3 region: CASSLTPGLAGGLAKNIQYF. CDR3 nucleotide sequence: TGTGCCAGCAGTCTAACACCGGGACTAGCGGGGGGCCTAGCCAAAAACATTCAGTACTTC. V is TRBV28 and J is TRBJ2-4; the match to TRBD2 covers 15 bases. Germline loops: CDR1 MDHEN, CDR2 SYDVKM. CDR3 length: 20 amino acids. The V segment lost 5 bases and the J segment 0 bases; nucleotides outside the gene matches: 11.